This T cell receptor beta chain was identified during a study of blood T cell repertoires in COVID-19. The authors' processing: Amplified reference gene primers provided the basis for estimating nucleated cell counts. Sequenced by immunoSEQ multiplex PCR; TCRdb stores in-frame clones only, minus some. D and trimming come from the DNA, and the V and J calls and clone size come from that table. The data show approximately 210,000 clones, 84% seen once. The germline CDR1 and CDR2 sequences are MNHEY and SMNVEV (reference sequence). Between the trimmed V and J ends, which lost 2 bases and 4 bases, there was a span of 15 bases. The CDR3 totals 15 residues.

Sequencing was carried out using peripheral blood. This receptor was identified in a woman between 70 and 85 years old with active or convalescent COVID-19. The chain couples TRBV27 to TRBJ2-7; D perhaps matches TRBD2 (6 bases). CDR3 DNA: TGTGCCAGCAGTTTAGGGTTAGCGGTCCTTTACGAGCAGTACTTC. Its protein is CASSLGLAVLYEQYF.